Listed here are 27 T cell receptor beta chains from one sample, sequenced in a study of regulatory T cells in long-lasting Graves disease. Through Arm-PCR of CDR3 regions and iRepertoire HTBI primers, TCR beta libraries were built. Via MiXCR, TCRdb re-called the multiplex PCR reads, giving one row per CDR3 protein. The sample lists fewer than 400,000 distinct CDR3 sequences, 20% to 25% occurring once. Time point specified: persistent/refractory GD, antithyroid drugs over 5 years with positive TRAb. Generation of the TCR library employed RNA extracted from PBMCs. Sequenced here: peripheral blood mononuclear cells (PBMCs), sampled when the disease was refractory, from a patient treated with antithyroid drugs. The receptors derive from a female donor with Graves disease.

V is TRBV28 and J is TRBJ2-3, with 11 positions matching TRBD2. The CDR3 is made up of 17 amino acids. Germline CDR1 reads MDHEN; CDR2 reads SYDVKM. With V trimmed by 3 bases and J by 2 bases, 7 bases remained unmatched. CDR3 region: CASSFSPGLADTDTQYF. The CDR3 nucleotides read TGTGCCAGCAGTTTTAGCCCGGGACTAGCGGACACAGATACGCAGTATTTT. Variable domain in full (rest from reference TRBV28 and TRBJ2-3): DVKVTQSSRYLVKRTGEKVFLECVQDMDHENMFWYRQDPGLGLRLIYFSYDVKMKEKGDIPEGYSVSREKKERFSLILESASTNQTSMYLCASSFSPGLADTDTQYFGPGTRLTVL.

This clonotype came up many times. The rearrangement links TRBV12-3 or TRBV12-4 to TRBJ2-2; 7 bases align to TRBD2. The J segment lost 5 bases and the V segment lost 8 bases, leaving 11 bases of the junction unmatched. There are 15 residues in the CDR3. CDR3 nucleotide sequence: TGTGCCAGCTCCCCGGAGCGGGATAAAACCGGGGAGCTGTTTTTT. Its protein is CASSPERDKTGELFF.

The table lists this clonotype with a few counts. The chain uses TRBV20-1 and TRBJ1-1, with TRBD1 matching over 8 bases. Germline V gene data show CDR1 as DFQATT and CDR2 as SNEGSKA (reference sequence). CDR3 size: 13 residues. J gave up 4 bases and V 6 bases, and 7 bases lay outside the gene matches. The CDR3: CSARETGATEAFF. CDR3 in DNA: TGCAGTGCCCGAGAGACAGGGGCCACTGAAGCTTTCTTT.

Only a few counts were recorded for this clonotype. The chain couples TRBV6-2 or TRBV6-3 to TRBJ1-3; D unclear. The CDR3 totals 14 residues. Germline V gives CDR1 MNHEY, CDR2 SVGEGT. Trimming pared 2 bases from V and 1 base from J, leaving 6 bases between. CDR3 sequence reads: CASSYVGSGNTIYF. In nucleotides, the CDR3 is TGTGCCAGCAGTTACGTCGGGTCTGGAAACACCATATATTTT.

This clonotype was detected many times. V and J are TRBV28 and TRBJ1-3; D unclear. Germline V gene lookup returns CDR1 MDHEN and CDR2 SYDVKM. This CDR3 region has 15 residues. V shed 1 base and J shed 0 bases, with 7 bases lying between them. The chain's CDR3 is CASSLSQLSGNTIYF. In DNA form, the CDR3 reads TGTGCCAGCAGTTTATCCCAGCTCTCTGGAAACACCATATATTTT.

The V gene is TRBV10-1, the J gene TRBJ1-6; possibly TRBD1 for D (5 bases). In germline, CDR1 is WNHNN, CDR2 SYGVQD (reference sequence). CDR3 size: 12 residues. The V end was cut by 3 bases, the J end by 12 bases, with 9 bases between. The CDR3 DNA is TGCGCCAGCAGTGATGGGGGAAAACCCCTCCACTTT. Translating gives CASSDGGKPLHF.

Remarks on this clonotype: Sequence at one end of the junction differs from germline and may be a read error. In DNA, the CDR3 is TGTGCCAGCAGTAACTCCTATTCTCGACAGCCCTGGACCTACGAGCAGTACTTC. Translation: CASSNSYSRQPWTYEQYF. The chain carries TRBV6-2 or TRBV6-3 and TRBJ2-7; perhaps TRBD1 as D (5 bases). The germline V gene encodes CDR1 MNHEY and CDR2 SVGEGT. The CDR3 runs to 18 residues.

This clonotype was observed many times. The chain combines TRBV13 with TRBJ2-5; 13 bases align to TRBD2. The V segment lost 5 bases and the J segment 7 bases; nucleotides outside the gene matches: 10. This CDR3 contains 16 residues. Looked up from germline, CDR1 is PRHDT and CDR2 is FYEKMQ (reference sequence). CDR3 sequence (DNA): TGTGCCAGCAGCCCACCGGGACTAGCGGGATATGGGACCCAGTACTTC. This sequence encodes CASSPPGLAGYGTQYF.

This clonotype was observed at least ten times. The chain is built from TRBV28 and TRBJ2-7; a weak D match, TRBD1 (5 bases). The CDR3 contains 14 residues. Per germline, CDR1 MDHEN and CDR2 SYDVKM. Trimming left V 6 bases short and J 0 bases short, with 12 bases between. This CDR3 reads CASSLGVPSYEQYF. In DNA, the CDR3 is TGTGCCAGCAGCTTAGGGGTTCCCTCCTACGAGCAGTACTTC.

This clonotype was observed many times. This chain uses TRBV7-9 with TRBJ2-5; tentative D call: TRBD1 (6 bases). The CDR3 extends over 15 amino acids. The V gene lost 5 bases and the J gene lost 3 bases, with 16 bases spanning the gap. Germline lookup yields CDR1 SEHNR and CDR2 FQNEAQ (reference sequence). CDR3 DNA sequence: TGTGCCAGCAGCCTGAAGCAGGGGCCTGAAGAGACCCAGTACTTC. It encodes CASSLKQGPEETQYF.

This clonotype has ten or more counts. The chain employs TRBV20-1 and TRBJ2-7; D is ambiguous. V was pared by 3 bases and J by 2 bases, with 11 bases between. CDR1 is DFQATT and CDR2 is SNEGSKA in the germline V gene (reference sequence). The CDR3 runs 13 residues. Here the CDR3 DNA reads TGCAGTGCTAGTTCGAGGATAACCTACGAGCAGTACTTC. Its protein product is CSASSRITYEQYF.

This sequence joins TRBV4-1 and TRBJ1-1; 7 bases match TRBD1. The V segment lost 0 bases and the J segment 7 bases; nucleotides outside the gene matches: 5. The CDR3 loop spans 14 amino acids. Germline V lookup: CDR1 MGHRA, CDR2 YSYEKL. The CDR3 is CASSQDVGTDEAFF. As DNA, the CDR3 is TGCGCCAGCAGCCAAGACGTGGGGACAGATGAAGCTTTCTTT.

The sample holds many counts of this clonotype. Here the CDR3 omits its conserved ending phenylalanine or tryptophan, so a read error is the likely source. No DNA is shown, since the ends of the CDR3 on it are uncertain; the CDR3 is the one TCRdb lists. The rearrangement joins TRBV7-2 to TRBJ1-1; the table gives TRBD1 as D, unverified against the DNA. The CDR3 extends over 9 residues, inclusive of both ends. Per germline, CDR1 SGHTA and CDR2 FQGNSA. This CDR3 is CASSSHRVR.

This clonotype was recorded many times. The chain's CDR3 is CASSQGQGGGYTF. The DNA of the CDR3 is TGTGCCAGCAGCCAGGGACAGGGAGGAGGCTACACCTTC. The chain uses TRBV3-1 and TRBJ1-2; 9 nucleotides match TRBD1. The CDR3 runs 13 residues. CDR1 LGHDT and CDR2 YNNKEL come from the germline V gene (reference sequence). V was clipped by 3 bases and J by 8 bases; unmatched bases: 4.

This clonotype was seen ten or more times. The chain employs TRBV24-1 and TRBJ1-2, with 7 bases identical to TRBD1. Per germline, CDR1 KGHDR and CDR2 SFDVKD. The length of the CDR3 is 14 residues. Trimming removed 6 bases from V and 3 bases from J; junction bases left unmatched: 6. The CDR3 sequence is CATSPIDRDYGYTF. In DNA form, the CDR3 reads TGTGCCACCAGTCCAATCGACAGGGACTATGGCTACACCTTC.

This clonotype has a count of ten or more. This rearrangement joins TRBV2 to TRBJ1-1; no definite D call. This CDR3 region has 13 residues. The germline V gene encodes CDR1 SNHLY and CDR2 FYNNEI. Trimming took off 7 bases at V and 0 bases at J, with 9 bases between the two ends. CDR3 loop: CASTQDLNTEAFF. CDR3 nucleotides: TGTGCCAGCACCCAGGACCTGAACACTGAAGCTTTCTTT.

This chain uses TRBV11-1 with TRBJ2-3, with a possible D match to TRBD2 (5 bases). The CDR3 covers 14 residues. Germline V CDR1 and CDR2: SGHAT, FQDESV (reference sequence). V was cut by 5 bases and J by 1 base, with 10 bases left in between. In DNA form, the CDR3 reads TGTGCCAGCAGCCCTAAGGAGGGCACAGATACGCAGTATTTT. Translated: CASSPKEGTDTQYF.

In this sample, this clonotype turned up a few times. This chain uses TRBV9 with TRBJ1-4; D gene ambiguous. Germline-derived CDR1 and CDR2 are SGDLS and YYNGEE. The CDR3 has 17 residues. V was clipped by 0 bases and J by 2 bases, with 14 bases between them. The CDR3 sequence is CASSVESGLATNEKLFF. In DNA, the CDR3 is TGTGCCAGCAGCGTAGAATCTGGATTGGCGACTAATGAAAAACTGTTTTTT.

This clonotype was counted at least ten times. This sequence joins TRBV12-3 or TRBV12-4 and TRBJ1-2; maybe TRBD1 (5 bases). This CDR3 region has 15 residues. The V end lost 6 bases, the J end lost 5 bases, and 19 bases lay between the germline ends. The DNA of the CDR3 is TGTGCCAGCAGCTCCCTCCGGGGGGTTTCTTATGGCTACACCTTC. Protein: CASSSLRGVSYGYTF.

A note on this clonotype: A read error may explain this, as a much larger clone is one base away. This sequence joins TRBV6-1 and TRBJ1-2; a weak D match, TRBD1 (6 bases). The CDR3 is 16 residues long. CDR1 and CDR2 (germline): MNHNS, SASEGT. V was cut by 7 bases and J by 5 bases, with 23 bases left in between. The CDR3 DNA reads TGTGCCAGCACCAAGGCGTGGGGGCAACAGACTTATGGCTACACCTTC. Translation: CASTKAWGQQTYGYTF.

This clonotype was observed a handful of times. The chain employs TRBV12-3 or TRBV12-4 and TRBJ1-1; possibly TRBD1 for D (6 bases). V gave up 7 bases and J gave up 1 base, with 13 bases separating them. CDR3 length equals 14 residues. In DNA form, the CDR3 reads TGTGCCAGCACCTCCCGGGGACAGAACACTGAAGCTTTCTTT. Amino acids: CASTSRGQNTEAFF.

Concerning this clonotype: Given a much more abundant clone one base away, this may be a read error. The chain joins TRBV6-5 to TRBJ1-2, with D tentatively TRBD1 (6 bases). Trimming stripped 0 bases from V and 2 bases from J, with 10 bases between. Germline values: CDR1 MNHEY, CDR2 SVGAGI. This CDR3 contains 15 residues. The CDR3 region is CASSYSGASNYGYTF. CDR3 nucleotide sequence: TGTGCCAGCAGTTACTCGGGGGCTTCAAACTATGGCTACACCTTC.

This chain joins TRBV30 and TRBJ1-2; 9 nucleotides align to TRBD1. The length of the CDR3 is 16 residues. Per the germline V gene, CDR1 is GTSNPN and CDR2 is SVGIG (reference sequence). The junction had 9 bases not matched to a gene; V was cut back by 1 base and J by 3 bases. This CDR3 reads CAWSDAGTGIHYGYTF. The CDR3 DNA reads TGTGCCTGGAGTGACGCCGGGACAGGGATTCACTATGGCTACACCTTC.

Concerning this clonotype itself: A read error is possible here, since a much larger clone lies one base away. The chain couples TRBV7-8 to TRBJ2-7; 10 positions match TRBD1. CDR1 and CDR2 from the germline V gene are SGHVS and FQNEAQ. With V trimmed by 8 bases and J by 0 bases, 10 bases remained unmatched. The CDR3 has 16 amino acids. In nucleotides, the CDR3 is TGTGCCAGCTGCGGGCGGGACAGGGGCCTCTCCTACGAGCAGTACTTC. Translating it yields CASCGRDRGLSYEQYF.

The chain uses TRBV19 and TRBJ1-2, with 9 bases that match TRBD1. CDR1 is LNHDA, CDR2 SQIVND, per germline (reference sequence). V trimming: 3 bases; J trimming: 3 bases; junction bases outside the gene matches: 8. This CDR3 comprises 16 residues. The CDR3 sequence: CASSIPTGGAHYGYTF. The CDR3 DNA reads as TGTGCCAGTAGTATCCCAACAGGGGGCGCGCACTATGGCTACACCTTC.

In its sample, this clonotype was seen many times. J is TRBJ2-5 and V is TRBV7-3, with 14 bases aligning to TRBD2. With 5 bases clipped from V and 5 bases from J, the junction kept 4 bases outside the gene matches. The CDR3 is 15 residues long. Germline lookup yields CDR1 SGHTA and CDR2 FQGTGA. The CDR3 loop reads CASSRLAGGPETQYF. Written as DNA, the CDR3 is TGTGCCAGCAGCCGACTAGCGGGAGGGCCCGAGACCCAGTACTTC.

This clonotype was counted at least ten times. This chain uses TRBV2 with TRBJ1-2; unclear D gene. CDR1 SNHLY and CDR2 FYNNEI come from the germline V gene. The CDR3 loop spans 14 amino acids. V lost 2 bases and J 6 bases, leaving 13 bases between the germline ends. The CDR3 region has the DNA TGTGCCAGCAGTGAAAGTTGGAAGCTGGATGGCTACACCTTC. It yields the protein CASSESWKLDGYTF.